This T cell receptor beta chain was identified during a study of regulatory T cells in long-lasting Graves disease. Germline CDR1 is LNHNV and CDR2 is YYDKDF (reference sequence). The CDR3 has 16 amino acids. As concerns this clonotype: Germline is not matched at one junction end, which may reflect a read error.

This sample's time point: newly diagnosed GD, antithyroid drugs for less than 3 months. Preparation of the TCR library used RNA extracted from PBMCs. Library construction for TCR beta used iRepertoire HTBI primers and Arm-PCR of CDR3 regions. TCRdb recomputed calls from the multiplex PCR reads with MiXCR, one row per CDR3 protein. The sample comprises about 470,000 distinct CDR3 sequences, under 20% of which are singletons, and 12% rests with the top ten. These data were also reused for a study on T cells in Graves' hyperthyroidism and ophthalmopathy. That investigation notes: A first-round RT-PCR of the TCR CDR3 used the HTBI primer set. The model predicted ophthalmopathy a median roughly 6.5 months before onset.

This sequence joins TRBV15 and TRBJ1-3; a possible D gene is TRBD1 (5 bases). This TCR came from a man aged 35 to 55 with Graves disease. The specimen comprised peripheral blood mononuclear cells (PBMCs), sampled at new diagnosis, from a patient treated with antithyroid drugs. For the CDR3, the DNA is TGTGCCACCACGGGGGGGAGGGGAGCCTCTGGAGACACCATATATTTT. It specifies CATTGGRGASGDTIYF.